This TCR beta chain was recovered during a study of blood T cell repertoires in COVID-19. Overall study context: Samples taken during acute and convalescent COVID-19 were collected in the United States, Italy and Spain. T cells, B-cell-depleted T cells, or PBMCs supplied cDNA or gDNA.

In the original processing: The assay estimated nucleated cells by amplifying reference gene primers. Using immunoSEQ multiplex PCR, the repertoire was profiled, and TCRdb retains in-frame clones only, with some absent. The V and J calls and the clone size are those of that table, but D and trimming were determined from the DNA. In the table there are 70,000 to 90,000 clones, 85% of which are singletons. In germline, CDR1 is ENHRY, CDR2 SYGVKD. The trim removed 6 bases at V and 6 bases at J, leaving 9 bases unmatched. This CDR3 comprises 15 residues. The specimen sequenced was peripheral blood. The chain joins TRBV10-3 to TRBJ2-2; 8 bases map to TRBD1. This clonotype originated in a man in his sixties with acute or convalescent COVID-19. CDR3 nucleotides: TGTGCCATCAGGCCGACAGGGGAGGTAGCCGGGGAGCTGTTTTTT. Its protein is CAIRPTGEVAGELFF.